This T cell receptor beta chain appears in the sequencing data of a study of cytomegalovirus exposure and HLA in healthy donors. General study findings and limits: A cluster of highly shared sequence variants was likely a sequencing artifact. Solely CMV serostatus was available to characterize immune exposure.

Primers for the PCR totalled 60 Vbeta and 13 Jbeta. TCRdb keeps only in-frame clones here, not all; method: immunoSEQ multiplex PCR. The sample totals approximately 120,000 clones. About this clone itself: Its matching antigen is unknown.

The V segment lost 4 bases and the J segment 5 bases; nucleotides outside the gene matches: 14. CDR3 length: 16 amino acids. Germline V CDR1 and CDR2: SGHNT, YYREEE (reference sequence). This chain links TRBV5-4 with TRBJ1-1; 7 bases align to TRBD1. Sequenced: PBMCs. This sequence was found in a man between 18 and 35 years old in good health and CMV-seronegative. For the CDR3, the DNA is TGTGCCAGCAGCCCCCCCATAGTAGGGGGCGAAACTGAAGCTTTCTTT. It is translated as CASSPPIVGGETEAFF.